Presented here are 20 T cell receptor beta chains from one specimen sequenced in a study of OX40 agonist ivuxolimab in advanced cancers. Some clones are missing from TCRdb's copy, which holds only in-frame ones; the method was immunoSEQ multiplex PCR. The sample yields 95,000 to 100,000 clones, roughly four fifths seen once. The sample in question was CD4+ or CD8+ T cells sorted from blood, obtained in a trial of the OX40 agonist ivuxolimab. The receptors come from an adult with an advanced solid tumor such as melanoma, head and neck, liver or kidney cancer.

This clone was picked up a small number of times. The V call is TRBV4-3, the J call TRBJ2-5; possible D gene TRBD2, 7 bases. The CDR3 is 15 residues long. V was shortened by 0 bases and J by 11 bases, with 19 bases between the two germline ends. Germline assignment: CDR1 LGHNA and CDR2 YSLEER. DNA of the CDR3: TGCGCCAGCAGCCAAGAAGGGGGGGCTAGATGGGAGCAGTACTTC. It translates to CASSQEGGARWEQYF.

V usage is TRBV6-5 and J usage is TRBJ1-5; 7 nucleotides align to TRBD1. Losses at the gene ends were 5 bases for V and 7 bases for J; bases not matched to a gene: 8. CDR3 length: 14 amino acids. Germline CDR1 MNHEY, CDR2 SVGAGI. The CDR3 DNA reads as TGTGCCAGCAGTGACAGGGTAAGAGGGCAGCCCCAGCATTTT. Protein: CASSDRVRGQPQHF.

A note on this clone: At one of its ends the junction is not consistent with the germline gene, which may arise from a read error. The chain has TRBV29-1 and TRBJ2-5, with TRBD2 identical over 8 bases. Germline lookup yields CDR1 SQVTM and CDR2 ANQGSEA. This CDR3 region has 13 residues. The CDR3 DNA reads TGCAGCGTGGAAGGGCTAGCGGGAGAGACCCAGTACTTC. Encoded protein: CSVEGLAGETQYF.

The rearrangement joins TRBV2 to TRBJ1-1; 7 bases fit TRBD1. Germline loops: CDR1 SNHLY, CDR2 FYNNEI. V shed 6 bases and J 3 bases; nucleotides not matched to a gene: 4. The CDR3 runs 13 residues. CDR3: CASRLQGYTEAFF. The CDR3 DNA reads TGTGCCAGCAGGTTACAGGGGTACACTGAAGCTTTCTTT.

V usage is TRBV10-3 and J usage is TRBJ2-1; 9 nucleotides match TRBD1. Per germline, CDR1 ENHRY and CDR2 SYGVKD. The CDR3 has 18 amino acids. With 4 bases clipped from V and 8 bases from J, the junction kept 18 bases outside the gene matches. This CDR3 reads CAISGDSSQGARRDEQFF. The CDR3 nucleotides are TGTGCCATCAGTGGAGATAGCTCACAGGGGGCGCGAAGGGATGAGCAGTTCTTC.

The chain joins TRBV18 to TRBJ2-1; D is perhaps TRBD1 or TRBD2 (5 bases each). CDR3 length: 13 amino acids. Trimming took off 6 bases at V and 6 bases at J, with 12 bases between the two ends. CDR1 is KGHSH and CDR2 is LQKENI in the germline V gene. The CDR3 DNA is TGTGCCAGCTCTGGGGACGGACGCAATGAGCAGTTCTTC. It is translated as CASSGDGRNEQFF.

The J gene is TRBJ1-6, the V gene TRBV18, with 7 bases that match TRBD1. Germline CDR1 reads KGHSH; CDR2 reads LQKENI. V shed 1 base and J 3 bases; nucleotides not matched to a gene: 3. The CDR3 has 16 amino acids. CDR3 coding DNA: TGTGCCAGCTCACCACAGGGGGCCCACTATAATTCACCCCTCCACTTT. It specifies CASSPQGAHYNSPLHF.

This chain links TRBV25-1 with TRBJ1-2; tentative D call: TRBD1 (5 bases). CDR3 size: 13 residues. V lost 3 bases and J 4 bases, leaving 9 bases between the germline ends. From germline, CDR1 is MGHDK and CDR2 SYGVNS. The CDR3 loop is CASSEGGSYGYTF. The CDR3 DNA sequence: TGTGCCAGCAGTGAGGGGGGAAGCTATGGCTACACCTTC.

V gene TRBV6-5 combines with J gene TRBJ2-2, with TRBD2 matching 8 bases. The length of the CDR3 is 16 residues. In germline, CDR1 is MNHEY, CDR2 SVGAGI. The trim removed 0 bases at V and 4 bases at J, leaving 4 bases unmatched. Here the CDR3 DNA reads TGTGCCAGCAGTTACTCAAGCGGGAGAGGCACCGGGGAGCTGTTTTTT. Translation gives CASSYSSGRGTGELFF.

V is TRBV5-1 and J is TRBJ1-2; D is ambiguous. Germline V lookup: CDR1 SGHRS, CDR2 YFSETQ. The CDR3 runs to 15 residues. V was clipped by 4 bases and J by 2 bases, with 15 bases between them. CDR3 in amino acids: CASSTTGSLNYGYTF. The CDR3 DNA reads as TGCGCCAGCAGCACCACCGGGAGCTTGAACTATGGCTACACCTTC. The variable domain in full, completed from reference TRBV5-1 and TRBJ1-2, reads KAGVTQTPRYLIKTRGQQVTLSCSPISGHRSVSWYQQTPGQGLQFLFEYFSETQRNKGNFPGRFSGRQFSNSRSEMNVSTLELGDSALYLCASSTTGSLNYGYTFGSGTRLTVV.

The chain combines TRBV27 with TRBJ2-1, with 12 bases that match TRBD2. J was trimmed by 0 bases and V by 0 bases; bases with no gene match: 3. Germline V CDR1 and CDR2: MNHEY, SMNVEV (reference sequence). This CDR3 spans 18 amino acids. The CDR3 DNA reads TGTGCCAGCAGTTTATCGGGACTAGCGGGCTTCTCCTACAATGAGCAGTTCTTC. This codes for CASSLSGLAGFSYNEQFF.

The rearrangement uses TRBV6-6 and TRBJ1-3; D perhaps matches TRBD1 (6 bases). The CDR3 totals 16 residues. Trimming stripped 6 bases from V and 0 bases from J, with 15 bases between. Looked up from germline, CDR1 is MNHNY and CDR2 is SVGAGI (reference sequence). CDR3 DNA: TGTGCCAGCAGGTCTACACAGGGATACTCTGGAAACACCATATATTTT. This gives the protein CASRSTQGYSGNTIYF.

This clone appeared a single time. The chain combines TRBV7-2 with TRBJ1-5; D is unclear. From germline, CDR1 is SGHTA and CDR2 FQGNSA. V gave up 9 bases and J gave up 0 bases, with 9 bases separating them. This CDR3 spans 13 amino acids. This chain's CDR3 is CASKRDSNQPQHF. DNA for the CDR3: TGTGCCAGTAAACGGGATAGCAATCAGCCCCAGCATTTT.

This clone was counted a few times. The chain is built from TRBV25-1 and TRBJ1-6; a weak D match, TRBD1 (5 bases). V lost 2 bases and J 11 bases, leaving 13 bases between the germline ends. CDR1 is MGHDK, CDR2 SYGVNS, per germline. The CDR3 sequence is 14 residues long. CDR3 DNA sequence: TGTGCCAGCAGTGAACGGGGTCGGGGGGCACCCCTCCACTTT. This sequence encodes CASSERGRGAPLHF.

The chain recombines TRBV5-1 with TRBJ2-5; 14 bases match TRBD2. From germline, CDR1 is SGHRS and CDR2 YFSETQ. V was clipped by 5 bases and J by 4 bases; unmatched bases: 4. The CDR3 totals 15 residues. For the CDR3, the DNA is TGCGCCAGCAGTATCGGGACTAGCGGGAGAGAGACCCAGTACTTC. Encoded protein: CASSIGTSGRETQYF.

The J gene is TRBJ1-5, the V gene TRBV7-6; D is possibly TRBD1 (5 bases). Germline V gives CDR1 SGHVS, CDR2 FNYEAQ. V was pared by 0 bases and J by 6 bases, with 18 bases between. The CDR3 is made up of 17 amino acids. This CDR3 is CASSLARPGIGVQPQHF. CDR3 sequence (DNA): TGTGCCAGCAGCTTAGCCCGCCCCGGTATAGGGGTTCAGCCCCAGCATTTT.

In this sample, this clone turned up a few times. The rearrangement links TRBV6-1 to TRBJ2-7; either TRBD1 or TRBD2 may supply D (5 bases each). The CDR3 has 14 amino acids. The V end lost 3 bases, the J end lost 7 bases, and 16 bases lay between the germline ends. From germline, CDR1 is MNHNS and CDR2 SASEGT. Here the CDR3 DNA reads TGTGCCAGCAGTGAGACACGTGGGACGGGGGAGCAGTACTTC. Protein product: CASSETRGTGEQYF.

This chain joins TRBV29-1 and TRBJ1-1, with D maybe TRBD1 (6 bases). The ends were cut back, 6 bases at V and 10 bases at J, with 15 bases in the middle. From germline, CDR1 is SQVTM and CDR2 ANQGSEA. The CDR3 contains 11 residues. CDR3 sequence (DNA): TGCAGCGTCCACGGTGCCAGGGGAGCTTTCTTT. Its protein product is CSVHGARGAFF.

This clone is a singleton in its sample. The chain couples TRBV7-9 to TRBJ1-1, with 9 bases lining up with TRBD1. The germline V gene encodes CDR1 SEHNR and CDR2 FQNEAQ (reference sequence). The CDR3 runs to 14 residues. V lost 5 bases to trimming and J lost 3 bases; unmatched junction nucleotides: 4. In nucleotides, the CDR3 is TGTGCCAGCAGCAAGACAGGGGGTCACACTGAAGCTTTCTTT. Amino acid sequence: CASSKTGGHTEAFF. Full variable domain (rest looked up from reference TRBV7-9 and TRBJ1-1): DTGVSQNPRHKITKRGQNVTFRCDPISEHNRLYWYRQTLGQGPEFLTYFQNEAQLEKSRLLSDRFSAERPKGSFSTLEIQRTEQGDSAMYLCASSKTGGHTEAFFGQGTRLTVV.

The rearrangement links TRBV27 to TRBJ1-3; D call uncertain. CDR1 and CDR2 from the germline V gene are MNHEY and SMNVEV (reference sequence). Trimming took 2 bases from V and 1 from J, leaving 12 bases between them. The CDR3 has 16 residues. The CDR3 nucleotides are TGTGCCAGCAGTTTACCTATCAGGAGTTCTGGAAACACCATATATTTT. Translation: CASSLPIRSSGNTIYF.